This T cell receptor (beta chain) appears in the sequencing data of a study of response to subunit inactivated influenza vaccine. Whole-study findings and limits: That few new T cells are recruited by each seasonal influenza vaccination was the authors' suggestion.

This clonotype was detected once. The target antigen is unknown. TCRdb re-analysed the RT-PCR reads in MiXCR, keeping a single row per CDR3 protein. The repertoire includes about 540,000 distinct CDR3 sequences, approximately 22% of them detected once, and about 2.8% sits in the top ten. The CDR3 has 12 amino acids. Per germline, CDR1 SGHAT and CDR2 FQDESV (reference sequence). The trim removed 5 bases at V and 12 bases at J, leaving 7 bases unmatched. The same data also went into a second study, on T cells expressing NK-cell markers. That investigation notes: Libraries used 5'RACE template switching adding universal primer site and UMIs.

The starting material was CD4+ T cells sorted from PBMCs, obtained less than 13 days after vaccination. The chain uses TRBV11-1 and TRBJ2-1; 7 bases map to TRBD1. This sequence was found in a man aged 45 to 65 who received an inactivated influenza vaccine. This CDR3 reads CASSRPRQGQFF. The DNA for the CDR3 is TGTGCCAGCAGCCGCCCACGACAGGGGCAGTTCTTC. The complete variable domain, with remaining parts taken from reference TRBV11-1 and TRBJ2-1, reads EAEVAQSPRYKITEKSQAVAFWCDPISGHATLYWYRQILGQGPELLVQFQDESVVDDSQLPKDRFSAERLKGVDSTLKIQPAELGDSAMYLCASSRPRQGQFFGPGTRLTVL.